This T cell receptor beta chain appears in the sequencing data of a study of cytomegalovirus exposure and HLA in healthy donors. Study-wide results and caveats: Later, an analysis found that TCR clusters from the first cohort tended to co-occur in the roughly 130 validation repertoires.

This CDR3 has 16 amino acids. V lost 5 bases, J lost 0 bases, and 6 bases stayed unmatched. CDR1 and CDR2 from the germline V gene are MDHEN and SYDVKM. Repertoires were generated with immunoSEQ multiplex PCR, while TCRdb's copy carries only in-frame clones and drops some. The data contain about 330,000 clones, 75% to 90% of them singletons. This clone was observed once. Its antigen is as yet unknown. Sequenced sample: PBMCs. This TCR was sampled from a woman aged 25-40 years in good health and CMV-seropositive. The chain carries TRBV28 and TRBJ2-7; 11 nucleotides agree with TRBD2. The CDR3 loop is CASSTTGTSGSYEQYF. CDR3 sequence (DNA): TGTGCCAGCAGTACAACCGGGACTAGCGGCTCCTACGAGCAGTACTTC.